The present entry profiles one T cell receptor (beta chain) with its context. Sequencing was performed with immunoSEQ multiplex PCR; in TCRdb, only in-frame clones are kept and a portion is missing. The data hold about 140,000 clones, with about 88% observed a single time. This sample is part of a study of blood T cell repertoires in COVID-19. CDR1 is SGHNT, CDR2 YYREEE, per germline (reference sequence). The CDR3 sequence is 15 residues long. V lost 0 bases, J lost 6 bases, and 13 bases lay in between. The source of this sequence is a human donor with COVID-19, enrolled during active disease. The donor label of this sample is uncertain. Sample: peripheral blood. The chain combines TRBV5-4 with TRBJ2-1; perhaps TRBD1 as D (5 bases). The CDR3 DNA sequence: TGTGCCAGCAGCTTGGTTCTAGTGGGGCGCAATGAGCAGTTCTTC. Protein product: CASSLVLVGRNEQFF.